Following are 6 T cell receptor beta chains from one sample sequenced in a study of blood T cells in healthy people across ages. PCR was performed a second time for about 7 to 12 cycles using a sample-barcoded 5' primer and a J-beta primer mix. TCRdb recomputed calls from the 5' RACE reads with MiXCR, one row per CDR3 protein. This table has about 510,000 distinct CDR3 sequences, about 27% appearing once. These data were also filed under a second study, of T cells of mothers and their children.

Input material: blood. Receptors were obtained from a boy aged 2 to 9 in good health.

The chain has TRBV7-2 and TRBJ1-5; D ambiguous. This CDR3 is built from 15 residues. Germline CDR1 and CDR2: SGHTA and FQGNSA. The V end lost 1 base, the J end lost 2 bases, and 9 bases lay between the germline ends. The chain's CDR3 is CASSLGADRNQPQHF. For the CDR3, the DNA is TGTGCCAGCAGCTTAGGGGCAGACCGCAATCAGCCCCAGCATTTT.

The chain is built from TRBV5-5 and TRBJ2-5, with a possible D match to TRBD1 (5 bases). The DNA matches TRBJ2-7 better at its end, which makes the J call doubtful. Germline-derived CDR1 and CDR2 are SGHKS and YYEKEE (reference sequence). This CDR3 region has 16 residues. This CDR3 is CASSLGRGKGLDEQYF. The CDR3 nucleotides read TGTGCCAGCAGCTTGGGTAGGGGAAAAGGATTGGACGAGCAGTACTTC.

This clonotype turned up a few times. The chain links TRBV3-1 to TRBJ1-1; the D is unclear. V was cut by 3 bases and J by 4 bases, with 15 bases left in between. Germline V gene data show CDR1 as LGHDT and CDR2 as YNNKEL (reference sequence). The CDR3 is made up of 15 amino acids. The CDR3 DNA is TGTGCCAGCAGCCAGCCGACACTATGGGGCACTGAAGCTTTCTTT. Protein sequence: CASSQPTLWGTEAFF.

This clonotype appeared once. The rearrangement joins TRBV19 to TRBJ2-2; 9 nucleotides line up with TRBD2. The V segment lost 7 bases and the J segment 4 bases; nucleotides outside the gene matches: 4. This CDR3 is built from 14 residues. Germline V gene sequence: CDR1 LNHDA, CDR2 SQIVND (reference sequence). CDR3 in amino acids: CASMLAGPTGELFF. The CDR3 bases are TGTGCCAGTATGCTAGCGGGGCCCACCGGGGAGCTGTTTTTT. The full variable domain, rest sourced from reference TRBV19 and TRBJ2-2, is DGGITQSPKYLFRKEGQNVTLSCEQNLNHDAMYWYRQDPGQGLRLIYYSQIVNDFQKGDIAEGYSVSREKKESFPLTVTSAQKNPTAFYLCASMLAGPTGELFFGEGSRLTVL.

The genes are TRBV7-2 and TRBJ2-5; 10 bases match TRBD2. CDR1 and CDR2 (germline): SGHTA, FQGNSA. The CDR3 has 16 residues. V shed 3 bases and J 5 bases; nucleotides not matched to a gene: 9. The CDR3 DNA reads as TGTGCCAGCAGCTTCACCCTAGCGGGAGTGGGCGAGACCCAGTACTTC. It specifies CASSFTLAGVGETQYF.

This clonotype was counted ten times or more. The chain carries TRBV6-6 and TRBJ1-2, with D unclear. Germline values: CDR1 MNHNY, CDR2 SVGAGI (reference sequence). The CDR3 covers 14 residues. V gave up 4 bases and J gave up 6 bases, with 15 bases separating them. The CDR3 sequence: CASSWSREGNGYTF. The CDR3 DNA sequence: TGTGCCAGCAGTTGGAGTCGGGAAGGGAATGGCTACACCTTC.